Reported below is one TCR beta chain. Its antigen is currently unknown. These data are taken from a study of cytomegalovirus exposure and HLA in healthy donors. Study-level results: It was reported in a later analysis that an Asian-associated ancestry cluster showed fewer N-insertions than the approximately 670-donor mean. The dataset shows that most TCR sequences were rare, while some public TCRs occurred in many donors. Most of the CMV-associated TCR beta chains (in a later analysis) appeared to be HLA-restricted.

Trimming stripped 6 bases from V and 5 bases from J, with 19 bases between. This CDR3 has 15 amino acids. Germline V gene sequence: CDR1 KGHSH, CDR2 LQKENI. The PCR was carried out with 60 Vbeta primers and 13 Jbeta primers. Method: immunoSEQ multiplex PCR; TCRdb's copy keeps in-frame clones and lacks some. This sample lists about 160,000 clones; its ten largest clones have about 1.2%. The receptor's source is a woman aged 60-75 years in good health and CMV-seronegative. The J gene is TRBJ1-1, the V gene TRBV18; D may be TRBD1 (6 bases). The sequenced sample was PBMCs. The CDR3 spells CASSLLQGLGTEAFF. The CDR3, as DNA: TGTGCCAGCTCGCTACTCCAGGGGCTGGGAACTGAAGCTTTCTTT.